This is a list of T cell receptor beta chains from one sample in a study of human thymus T cells. TCRdb's table, derived via immunoSEQ multiplex PCR, lists solely in-frame clones and lacks some. The sample holds roughly 130,000 clones, around 95% seen once. The source material was thymus tissue. The receptors stem from a boy under three years old with a congenital heart defect but otherwise immunologically healthy. CDR3s include the opening cysteine and the closing phenylalanine or tryptophan. The order of the fields is D gene, J gene, clone size, V gene, CDR3 DNA, CDR3 protein. A D gene is named only where the DNA matches it firmly. Size tells how often a clone was seen (once, few, many) or the class of an expanded clone, and some rows leave it out.

D: TRBD2
J: TRBJ2-3
size: .
V: TRBV9
DNA: TGTGCCAGCAGCGTAGAGAGGGCGGGGGTAGATACAGATACGCAGTATTTT
CDR3: CASSVERAGVDTDTQYF

D: .
J: TRBJ1-1
size: .
V: TRBV27
DNA: TGTGCCAGCAGTTCTTACAGGCACCGGGGGACTGAAGCTTTCTTT
CDR3: CASSSYRHRGTEAFF

D: TRBD2
J: TRBJ2-5
size: .
V: TRBV7-2
DNA: TGTGCCAGCAGCCTCAGTAGCGGGGGGTCCCAAGAGACCCAGTACTTC
CDR3: CASSLSSGGSQETQYF

D: .
J: TRBJ1-6
size: .
V: TRBV28
DNA: TGTGCCAGCACTGGGTCAGGGAATTATAATTCACCCCTCCACTTT
CDR3: CASTGSGNYNSPLHF

D: .
J: TRBJ2-5
size: .
V: TRBV7-2
DNA: TGTGCCAGCAGCGGACGCGATGCAAGGCAAGAGACCCAGTACTTC
CDR3: CASSGRDARQETQYF

D: TRBD2
J: TRBJ2-1
size: .
V: TRBV29-1
DNA: TGCAGCGGTGGGTCCCTACTCCGGACTAGCGGGGGGGGACTCGCTAGGAACAATGAGCAGTTCTTC
CDR3: CSGGSLLRTSGGGLARNNEQFF

D: .
J: TRBJ2-5
size: .
V: TRBV7-7
DNA: TGTGCCAGCAGCTTAGGGGGACACCGCCAAGAGACCCAGTACTTC
CDR3: CASSLGGHRQETQYF

D: .
J: TRBJ2-7
size: .
V: TRBV5-1
DNA: TGCGCCAGCAGCGGAGACCCGCCTAACCGGGGTCCCCACCACTCCTACGAGCAGTACTTC
CDR3: CASSGDPPNRGPHHSYEQYF

D: .
J: TRBJ2-5
size: .
V: TRBV25-1
DNA: TGTGCCAGCAGTGTCCTCCCAGGGCGAAACCAAGAGACCCAGTACTTC
CDR3: CASSVLPGRNQETQYF

D: .
J: TRBJ1-4
size: .
V: TRBV2
DNA: TGTGCCAGCAGTGAAGCAGAAGGGTTTTACGAAAAACTGTTTTTT
CDR3: CASSEAEGFYEKLFF

D: TRBD1
J: TRBJ1-5
size: .
V: TRBV19
DNA: TGTGCCAGTAGTGCGAGGGTGGGACAGGCTGATCAGCCCCAGCATTTT
CDR3: CASSARVGQADQPQHF

D: TRBD1
J: TRBJ1-1
size: .
V: TRBV5-6
DNA: TGTGCCAGCAGCTCCTTTTACGGACAGGATTCCGCTGGGGGCACTGAAGCTTTCTTT
CDR3: CASSSFYGQDSAGGTEAFF

D: .
J: TRBJ2-7
size: .
V: TRBV4-2
DNA: TGTGCCAGCAGCCCAACGGGTTTACTCGCGGACCTTAATCGGTACGAGCAGTACTTC
CDR3: CASSPTGLLADLNRYEQYF

D: .
J: TRBJ1-5
size: .
V: TRBV28
DNA: TGTGCCAGCAGTTCCACCGTAGGGGTGAGGCAGCATTTT
CDR3: CASSSTVGVRQHF

D: TRBD1
J: TRBJ2-1
size: .
V: TRBV28
DNA: TGTGCCAGCAGTGGGGACAGGGGGTTCTACAATGAGCAGTTCTTC
CDR3: CASSGDRGFYNEQFF

D: .
J: TRBJ1-1
size: .
V: TRBV10-3
DNA: TGTGCCATCAGTGAGATTCTATCCGGGGACGAACAGAACACTGAAGCTTTCTTT
CDR3: CAISEILSGDEQNTEAFF

D: .
J: TRBJ2-7
size: .
V: TRBV25-1
DNA: TGTGCCAGCAGTGAATCCCCCTACGAGCAGTACTTC
CDR3: CASSESPYEQYF

D: TRBD1
J: TRBJ1-6
size: .
V: TRBV4-2
DNA: TGTGCCAGCAGCCAAGAGGGACCCCGGGACAGGGCGGGTTCACCCCTCCACTTT
CDR3: CASSQEGPRDRAGSPLHF

D: .
J: TRBJ2-7
size: .
V: TRBV13
DNA: TGTGCCAGCAGCTTAGTCGGGGGGCAGGACCACGAGCAGTACTTC
CDR3: CASSLVGGQDHEQYF

D: .
J: TRBJ2-7
size: .
V: TRBV11-3
DNA: TGTGCCAGCAGCCCCCAGTGGGCCAGGGGCTACGAGCAGTACTTC
CDR3: CASSPQWARGYEQYF

D: .
J: TRBJ1-5
size: .
V: TRBV2
DNA: TGTGCCAGCAGTGAAGCTAGCGGACACAATAGCAATCAGCCCCAGCATTTT
CDR3: CASSEASGHNSNQPQHF

D: .
J: TRBJ1-1
size: .
V: TRBV29-1
DNA: TGCAGCGTTGAAGGGCAGCGGAACACTGAAGCTTTCTTT
CDR3: CSVEGQRNTEAFF

D: TRBD1
J: TRBJ1-1
size: once
V: TRBV15
DNA: TGTGCCACCAGTGCCCTCAGGGGGGTCAACACTGAAGCTTTCTTT
CDR3: CATSALRGVNTEAFF

D: TRBD2
J: TRBJ2-3
size: once
V: TRBV5-4
DNA: TGTGCCAGCAGCTTTCCCCCCGGGGAGCGGGGGCCTGTAAGCACAGATACGCAGTATTTT
CDR3: CASSFPPGERGPVSTDTQYF

D: .
J: TRBJ1-1
size: .
V: TRBV7-9
DNA: TGTGCCAGCAGCTTTTCGGGGACAGAAGCTTTCTTT
CDR3: CASSFSGTEAFF

D: .
J: TRBJ1-3
size: .
V: TRBV7-2
DNA: TGTGCCAGCAGCTTAGGGGACGTAGCGGGAAACACCATATATTTT
CDR3: CASSLGDVAGNTIYF

D: TRBD2
J: TRBJ2-2
size: few
V: TRBV28
DNA: TGTGCCAGCAGTTTATCGCCTAGCGGGGACCACCACACCGGGGAGCTGTTTTTT
CDR3: CASSLSPSGDHHTGELFF

D: TRBD2
J: TRBJ2-7
size: .
V: TRBV9
DNA: TGTGCCAGCAGCGTAATGTACGGGGGGGCGGAAGAGCAGTACTTC
CDR3: CASSVMYGGAEEQYF

D: .
J: TRBJ1-1
size: .
V: TRBV7-3
DNA: TGTGCCAGCAGCATCGGCACTGAAGCTTTCTTT
CDR3: CASSIGTEAFF

D: .
J: TRBJ1-4
size: .
V: TRBV6-5
DNA: TGTGCCAGCAGTCAGGACTCAACGAAGGAAAAACTGTTTTTT
CDR3: CASSQDSTKEKLFF

D: .
J: TRBJ2-2
size: once
V: TRBV19
DNA: TGTGCCAGTAGTATACTGGCCGGGGAGCTGTTTTTT
CDR3: CASSILAGELFF

D: .
J: TRBJ1-1
size: .
V: TRBV6-6
DNA: TGTGCCAGCAGTCCGCCCGAGAACACTGAAGCTTTCTTT
CDR3: CASSPPENTEAFF

D: .
J: TRBJ1-2
size: .
V: TRBV5-1
DNA: TGCGCCAGCAGCTTGGCTGCAGGCGACGATGGCTACACCTTC
CDR3: CASSLAAGDDGYTF

D: .
J: TRBJ1-2
size: .
V: TRBV5-1
DNA: TGCGCCAGCAGCTTGGGTGTGTCCTATGGCTACACCTTC
CDR3: CASSLGVSYGYTF

D: .
J: TRBJ2-1
size: .
V: TRBV19
DNA: TGTGCCAGTAGGAAAGGGTACAATGAGCAGTTCTTC
CDR3: CASRKGYNEQFF

D: TRBD2
J: TRBJ2-2
size: .
V: TRBV10-2
DNA: TGCGCCAGCAATCTAGCGGGGGGAAGCCGCCTACCCAACACCGGGGAGCTGTTTTTT
CDR3: CASNLAGGSRLPNTGELFF

D: TRBD1
J: TRBJ1-2
size: .
V: TRBV28
DNA: TGTGCCAGCACCTCGGCGGGGACAGGGGGAGGGGGCTACACCTTC
CDR3: CASTSAGTGGGGYTF

D: TRBD1
J: TRBJ2-2
size: .
V: TRBV7-9
DNA: TGTGCCAGCAGCTCGACAGGGGGACCCGGGGAGCTGTTTTTT
CDR3: CASSSTGGPGELFF

D: .
J: TRBJ1-5
size: .
V: TRBV6-6
DNA: TGTGCCAGCACCCTCCGGGGTTACCAGCCCCAGCATTTT
CDR3: CASTLRGYQPQHF

D: .
J: TRBJ2-4
size: .
V: TRBV29-1
DNA: TGCAGCGTGTACAAGGGAATTGAGGACATTCAGTACTTC
CDR3: CSVYKGIEDIQYF

D: .
J: TRBJ1-4
size: .
V: TRBV28
DNA: TGTGCCAGCAGTAGGGACACCACGTCGGTTGAAAAACTGTTTTTT
CDR3: CASSRDTTSVEKLFF

D: TRBD1
J: TRBJ2-5
size: .
V: TRBV5-6
DNA: TGTGCCAGCAGCCCCCGTTTACAGGGGGCGGGAGAGACCCAGTACTTC
CDR3: CASSPRLQGAGETQYF

D: .
J: TRBJ2-3
size: .
V: TRBV7-2
DNA: TGTGCCAGCAGCTCCCCAAGGGAAGTAGATACGCAGTATTTT
CDR3: CASSSPREVDTQYF

D: TRBD2
J: TRBJ2-7
size: .
V: TRBV7-2
DNA: TGTGCCAGCAGCGTACCGACTAGCAACGAGCAGTACTTC
CDR3: CASSVPTSNEQYF

D: TRBD1
J: TRBJ1-5
size: .
V: TRBV7-9
DNA: TGTGCCAGCAGCCGGACAGGGGATCAGCCCCAGCATTTT
CDR3: CASSRTGDQPQHF

D: .
J: TRBJ1-3
size: few
V: TRBV5-6
DNA: TGTGCCAGCAGCTTGGCCCAGGGAGTGGGAAGCTCTGGAAACACCATATATTTT
CDR3: CASSLAQGVGSSGNTIYF

D: TRBD2
J: TRBJ2-6
size: .
V: TRBV7-2
DNA: TGTGCCAGCACCCGGGGGGCTGGGGCCAACGTCCTGACTTTC
CDR3: CASTRGAGANVLTF

D: .
J: TRBJ2-4
size: once
V: TRBV7-9
DNA: TGTGCCAGCAGCCCGTCGGCGGGGAGTCGGAACATTCAGTACTTC
CDR3: CASSPSAGSRNIQYF

D: .
J: TRBJ2-5
size: .
V: TRBV11-2
DNA: TGTGCCAGCAGCTTAAGGGTCCCAAGCCAATTAGAGACCCAGTACTTC
CDR3: CASSLRVPSQLETQYF

D: .
J: TRBJ1-2
size: .
V: TRBV11-3
DNA: TGTGCCAGCAGCTTACGATCTGAGGACCATTATGGCTACACCTTC
CDR3: CASSLRSEDHYGYTF

D: .
J: TRBJ2-7
size: once
V: TRBV7-9
DNA: TGTGCCAGCAGCTTAGATCGGGATAGCTCCTACGAGCAGTACTTC
CDR3: CASSLDRDSSYEQYF

D: TRBD1
J: TRBJ2-7
size: .
V: TRBV5-1
DNA: TGCGCCAGCAGCTTGGAGGGGGCGGGCGAGCAGTACTTC
CDR3: CASSLEGAGEQYF

D: .
J: TRBJ1-1
size: .
V: TRBV2
DNA: TGTGCCAGCAGTGAAAGGGGAGCGTCTAACGCTGAAGCTTTCTTT
CDR3: CASSERGASNAEAFF

D: .
J: TRBJ2-2
size: .
V: TRBV7-2
DNA: TGTGCCAGCAGCTTAGCAAGCAGGCAGGAGCTGTTTTTT
CDR3: CASSLASRQELFF

D: .
J: TRBJ1-5
size: .
V: TRBV6-6
DNA: TGTGCCGTGCGGTGGGCAGGCTTGGAGCCCCAGCATTTT
CDR3: CAVRWAGLEPQHF

D: .
J: TRBJ2-7
size: .
V: TRBV18
DNA: TGTGCCAGCTCACCACAAACTGGGGTGCCGGACGAGCAGTACTTC
CDR3: CASSPQTGVPDEQYF

D: .
J: TRBJ2-2
size: .
V: TRBV19
DNA: TGTGCCAGCCAACACCTGAACACCGGGGAGCTGTTTTTT
CDR3: CASQHLNTGELFF

D: .
J: TRBJ2-3
size: .
V: TRBV14
DNA: TGTGCCAGCAGCCAAGGGGGCGGGGCCGGAGATACGCAGTATTTT
CDR3: CASSQGGGAGDTQYF

D: .
J: TRBJ2-5
size: .
V: TRBV28
DNA: TGTGCCAGCAGTGAATGCCAGGGCTCTTGCGAGACCCAGTACTTC
CDR3: CASSECQGSCETQYF